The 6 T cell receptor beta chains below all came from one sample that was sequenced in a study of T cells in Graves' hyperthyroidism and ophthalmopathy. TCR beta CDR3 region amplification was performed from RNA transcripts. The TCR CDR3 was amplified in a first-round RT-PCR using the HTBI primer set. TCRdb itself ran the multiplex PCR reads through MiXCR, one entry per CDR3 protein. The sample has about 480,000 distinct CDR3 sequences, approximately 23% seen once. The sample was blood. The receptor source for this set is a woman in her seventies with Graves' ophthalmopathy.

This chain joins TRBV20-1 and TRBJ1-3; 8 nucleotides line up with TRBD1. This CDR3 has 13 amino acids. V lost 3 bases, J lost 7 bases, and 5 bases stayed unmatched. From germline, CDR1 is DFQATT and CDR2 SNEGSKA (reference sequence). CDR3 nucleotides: TGCAGTGCTAGGACAGGGGTACGGAACACCATATATTTT. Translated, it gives CSARTGVRNTIYF.

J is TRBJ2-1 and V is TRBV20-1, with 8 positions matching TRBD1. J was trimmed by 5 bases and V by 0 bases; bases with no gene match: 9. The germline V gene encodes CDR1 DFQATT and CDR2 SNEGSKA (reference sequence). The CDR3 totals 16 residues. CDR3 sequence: CSARDPRTGRNNEQFF. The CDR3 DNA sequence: TGCAGTGCTAGAGATCCTCGGACAGGGAGGAACAATGAGCAGTTCTTC.

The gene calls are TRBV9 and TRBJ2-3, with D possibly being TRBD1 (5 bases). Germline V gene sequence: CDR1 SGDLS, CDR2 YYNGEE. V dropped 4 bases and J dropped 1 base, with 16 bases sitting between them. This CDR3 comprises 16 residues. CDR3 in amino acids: CASSSGWGTRTDTQYF. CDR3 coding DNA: TGTGCCAGCAGCTCCGGGTGGGGCACACGCACAGATACGCAGTATTTT.

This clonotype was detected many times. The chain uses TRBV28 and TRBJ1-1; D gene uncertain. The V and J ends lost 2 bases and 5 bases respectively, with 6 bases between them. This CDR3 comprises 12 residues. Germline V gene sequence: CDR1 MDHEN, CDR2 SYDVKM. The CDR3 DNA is TGTGCCAGCAGTTTAATAGTAACTGAAGCTTTCTTT. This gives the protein CASSLIVTEAFF.

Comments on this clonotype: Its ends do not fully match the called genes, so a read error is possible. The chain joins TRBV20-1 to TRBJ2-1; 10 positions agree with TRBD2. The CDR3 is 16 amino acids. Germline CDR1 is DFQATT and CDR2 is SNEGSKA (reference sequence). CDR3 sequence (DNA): TGCAGTGTTAGAGGTCTGAGCGGGAGGGCCTACAATGAGCAGTTCTTC. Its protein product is CSVRGLSGRAYNEQFF.

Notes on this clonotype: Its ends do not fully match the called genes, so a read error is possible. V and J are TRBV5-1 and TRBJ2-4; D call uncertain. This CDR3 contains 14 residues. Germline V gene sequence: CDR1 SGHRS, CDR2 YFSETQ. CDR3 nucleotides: TGTGCCAGCAGCTTGGGTCTGGAATCGGACATTCAGTACTTC. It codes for CASSLGLESDIQYF.